This T cell receptor beta chain was captured by sequencing in a study of blood T cell repertoires in COVID-19. About the study: Sample material is recorded as cDNA or gDNA derived from T cells, B-cell-depleted T cells, or PBMCs.

There are 16 residues in the CDR3. Germline V gene lookup returns CDR1 LGHNA and CDR2 YNFKEQ. Trimming cost V 4 bases and J 0 bases, with 13 bases left between them. Assay used: immunoSEQ multiplex PCR; TCRdb lists only in-frame clones, some missing. The sample contains roughly 200,000 clones, approximately 90% of which appear only once. The source of this sequence is a woman in her thirties or forties in a cohort exposed to, infected with or recovered from COVID-19 (not recorded which). This rearrangement joins TRBV4-2 to TRBJ2-1; TRBD2 is a possible D gene (5 bases). The sample was PBMCs or T cells enriched from blood (not recorded which). CDR3: CASSLPTGISYNEQFF. CDR3 DNA: TGTGCCAGCAGCCTCCCGACGGGGATCTCCTACAATGAGCAGTTCTTC.